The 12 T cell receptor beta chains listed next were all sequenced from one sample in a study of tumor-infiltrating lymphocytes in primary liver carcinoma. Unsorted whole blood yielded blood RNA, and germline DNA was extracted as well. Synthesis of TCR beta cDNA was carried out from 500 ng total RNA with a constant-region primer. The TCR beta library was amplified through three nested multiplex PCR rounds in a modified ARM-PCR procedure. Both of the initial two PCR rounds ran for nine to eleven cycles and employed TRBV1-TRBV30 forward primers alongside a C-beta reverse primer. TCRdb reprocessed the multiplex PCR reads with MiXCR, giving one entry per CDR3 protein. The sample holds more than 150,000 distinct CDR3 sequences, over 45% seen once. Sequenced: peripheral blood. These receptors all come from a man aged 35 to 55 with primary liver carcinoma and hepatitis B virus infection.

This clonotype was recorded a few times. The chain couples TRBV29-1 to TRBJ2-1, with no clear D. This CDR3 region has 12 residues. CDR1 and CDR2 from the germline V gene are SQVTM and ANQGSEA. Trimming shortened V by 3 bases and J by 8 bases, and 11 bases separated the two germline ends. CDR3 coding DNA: TGCAGCGTTGAGTGGGGTGGGGATGAGCAGTTCTTC. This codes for CSVEWGGDEQFF.

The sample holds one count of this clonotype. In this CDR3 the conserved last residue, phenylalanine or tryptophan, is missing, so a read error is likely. This chain's CDR3 is CASSPTSLSYNEQFL. Written as DNA, the CDR3 is TGTGCCAGCAGCCCGACTAGCCTCTCCTACAATGAGCAGTTCTTG. The V call is TRBV6-5, the J call TRBJ2-1, with 7 nucleotides matching TRBD2. Losses at the gene ends were 6 bases for V and 0 bases for J; bases not matched to a gene: 5. Germline V gives CDR1 MNHEY, CDR2 SVGAGI. This CDR3 is built from 15 residues.

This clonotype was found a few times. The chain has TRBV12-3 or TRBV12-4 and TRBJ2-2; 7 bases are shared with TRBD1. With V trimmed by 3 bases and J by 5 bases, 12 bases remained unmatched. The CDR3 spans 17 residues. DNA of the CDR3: TGTGCCAGCAGTTTTATCCGGGACAGCGTTGTGACCGGGGAGCTGTTTTTT. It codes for CASSFIRDSVVTGELFF.

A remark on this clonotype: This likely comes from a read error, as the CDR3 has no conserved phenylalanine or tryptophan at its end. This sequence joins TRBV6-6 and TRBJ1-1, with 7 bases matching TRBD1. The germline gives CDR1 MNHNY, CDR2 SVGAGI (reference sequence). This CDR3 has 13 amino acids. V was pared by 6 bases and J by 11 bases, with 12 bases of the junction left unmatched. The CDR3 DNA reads TGTGCCAGCAGCCTCGGACAGGCTGCGTTGGCTTTCTAT. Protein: CASSLGQAALAFY.

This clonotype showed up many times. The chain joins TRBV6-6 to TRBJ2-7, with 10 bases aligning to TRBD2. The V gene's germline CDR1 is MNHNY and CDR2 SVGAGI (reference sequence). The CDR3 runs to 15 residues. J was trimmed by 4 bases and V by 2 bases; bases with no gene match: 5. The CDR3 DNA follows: TGTGCCAGCAGTTACGGGGCTAGCGGGAGATACGAGCAGTACTTC. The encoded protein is CASSYGASGRYEQYF.

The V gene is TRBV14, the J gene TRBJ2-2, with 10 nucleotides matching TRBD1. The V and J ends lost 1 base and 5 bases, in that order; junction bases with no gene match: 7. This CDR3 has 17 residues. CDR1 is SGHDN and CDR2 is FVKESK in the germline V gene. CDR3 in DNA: TGTGCCAGCAGCCAAGTTGACAGGGGGCGAATTACCGGGGAGCTGTTTTTT. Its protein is CASSQVDRGRITGELFF.

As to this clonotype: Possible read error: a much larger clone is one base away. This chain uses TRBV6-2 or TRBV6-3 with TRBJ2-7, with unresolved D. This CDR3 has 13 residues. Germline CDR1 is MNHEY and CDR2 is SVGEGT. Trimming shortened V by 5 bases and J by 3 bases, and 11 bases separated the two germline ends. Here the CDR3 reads CASSHAANYEQYF. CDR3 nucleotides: TGTGCCAGCAGTCACGCAGCGAACTACGAGCAGTACTTC.

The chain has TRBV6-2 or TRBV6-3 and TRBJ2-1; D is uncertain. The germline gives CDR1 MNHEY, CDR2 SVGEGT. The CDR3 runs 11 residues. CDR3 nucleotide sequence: TGTACCATCTCAAGCTTAACTGAGCAGTTCTTC. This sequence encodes CTISSLTEQFF.

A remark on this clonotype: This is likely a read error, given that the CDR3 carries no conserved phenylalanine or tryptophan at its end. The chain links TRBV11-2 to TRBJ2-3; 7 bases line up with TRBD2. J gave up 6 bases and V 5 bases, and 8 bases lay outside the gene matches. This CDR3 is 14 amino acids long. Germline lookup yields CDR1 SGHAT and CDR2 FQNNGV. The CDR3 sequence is CASSLGGSLDTQYS. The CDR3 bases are TGTGCCAGCAGCCTCGGGGGGAGCCTCGATACGCAGTATTCC.

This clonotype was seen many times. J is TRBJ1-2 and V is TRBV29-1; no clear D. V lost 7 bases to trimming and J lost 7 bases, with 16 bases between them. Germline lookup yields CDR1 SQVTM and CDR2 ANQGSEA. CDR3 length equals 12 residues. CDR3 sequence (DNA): TGCAGCGCGGTGCGCGGGGTTTTTGGCTACACCTTC. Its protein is CSAVRGVFGYTF.

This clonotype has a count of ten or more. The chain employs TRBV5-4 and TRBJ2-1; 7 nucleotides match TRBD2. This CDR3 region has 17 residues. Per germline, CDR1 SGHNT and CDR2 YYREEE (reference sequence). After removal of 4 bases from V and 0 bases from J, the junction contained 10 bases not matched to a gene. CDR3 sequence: CASSPEAGTSSYNEQFF. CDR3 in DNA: TGTGCCAGCAGCCCCGAAGCGGGAACAAGCTCCTACAATGAGCAGTTCTTC.

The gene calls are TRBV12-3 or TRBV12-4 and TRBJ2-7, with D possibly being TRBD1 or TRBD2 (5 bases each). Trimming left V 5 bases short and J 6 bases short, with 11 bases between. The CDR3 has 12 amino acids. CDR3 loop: CASSNGGREQYF. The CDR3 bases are TGTGCCAGCAGTAATGGGGGTCGCGAGCAGTACTTC.